What follows is one T cell receptor (beta chain) and its context. This table comes from immunoSEQ multiplex PCR, and its TCRdb copy is limited to in-frame clones, with some not included. The sample comprises more than 65,000 clones, over 65% of which are singletons, and roughly 6.1% rests with the top ten. V shed 4 bases and J shed 3 bases, with 12 bases lying between them. Germline loops: CDR1 ENHRY, CDR2 SYGVKD. The CDR3 is 14 amino acids. The data are from a study of OX40 agonist ivuxolimab in advanced cancers. This clonotype was sampled from an adult with an advanced solid tumor such as melanoma, head and neck, liver or kidney cancer. The chain is built from TRBV10-3 and TRBJ1-1; the D is unclear. The sample here was CD4+ or CD8+ T cells sorted from blood, taken in a trial of the OX40 agonist ivuxolimab. In nucleotides, the CDR3 is TGTGCCATCAGTGTTAACAGTGAATACACTGAAGCTTTCTTT. It encodes CAISVNSEYTEAFF.